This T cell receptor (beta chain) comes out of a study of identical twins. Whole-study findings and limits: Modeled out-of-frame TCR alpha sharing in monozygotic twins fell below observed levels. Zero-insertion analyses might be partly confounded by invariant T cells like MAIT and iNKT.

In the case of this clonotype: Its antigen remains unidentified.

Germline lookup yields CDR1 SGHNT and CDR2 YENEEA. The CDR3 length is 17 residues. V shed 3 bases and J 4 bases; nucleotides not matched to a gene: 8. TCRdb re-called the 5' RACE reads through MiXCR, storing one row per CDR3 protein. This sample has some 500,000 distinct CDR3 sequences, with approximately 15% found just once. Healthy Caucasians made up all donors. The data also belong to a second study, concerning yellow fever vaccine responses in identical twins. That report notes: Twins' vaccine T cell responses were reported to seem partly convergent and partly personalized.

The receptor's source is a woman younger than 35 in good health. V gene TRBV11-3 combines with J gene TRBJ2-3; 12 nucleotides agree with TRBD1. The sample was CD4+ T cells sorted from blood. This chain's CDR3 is CASSFDLGQGAADTQYF. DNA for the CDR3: TGTGCCAGCAGCTTTGATCTGGGACAGGGGGCAGCAGATACGCAGTATTTT. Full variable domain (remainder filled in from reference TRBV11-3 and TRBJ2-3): EAGVVQSPRYKIIEKKQPVAFWCNPISGHNTLYWYLQNLGQGPELLIRYENEEAVDDSQLPKDRFSAERLKGVDSTLKIQPAELGDSAVYLCASSFDLGQGAADTQYFGPGTRLTVL.